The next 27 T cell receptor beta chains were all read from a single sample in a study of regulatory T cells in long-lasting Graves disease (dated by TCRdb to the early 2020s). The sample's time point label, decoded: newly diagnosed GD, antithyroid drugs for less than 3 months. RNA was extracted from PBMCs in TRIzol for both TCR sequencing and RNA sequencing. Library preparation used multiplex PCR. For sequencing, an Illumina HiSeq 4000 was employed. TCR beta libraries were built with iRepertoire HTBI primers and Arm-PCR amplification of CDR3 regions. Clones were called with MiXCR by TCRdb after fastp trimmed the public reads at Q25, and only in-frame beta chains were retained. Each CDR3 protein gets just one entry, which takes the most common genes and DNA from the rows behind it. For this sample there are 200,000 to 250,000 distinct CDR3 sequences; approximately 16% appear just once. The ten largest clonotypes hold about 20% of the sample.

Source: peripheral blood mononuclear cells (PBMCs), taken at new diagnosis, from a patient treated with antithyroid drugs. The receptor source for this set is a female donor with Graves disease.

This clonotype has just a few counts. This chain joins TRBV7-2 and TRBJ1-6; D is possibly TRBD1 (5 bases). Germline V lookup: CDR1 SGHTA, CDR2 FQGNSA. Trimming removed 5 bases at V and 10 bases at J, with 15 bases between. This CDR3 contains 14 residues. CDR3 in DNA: TGTGCCAGCAGCCACGGGACCTCAAGCTCACCCCTCCACTTT. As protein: CASSHGTSSSPLHF.

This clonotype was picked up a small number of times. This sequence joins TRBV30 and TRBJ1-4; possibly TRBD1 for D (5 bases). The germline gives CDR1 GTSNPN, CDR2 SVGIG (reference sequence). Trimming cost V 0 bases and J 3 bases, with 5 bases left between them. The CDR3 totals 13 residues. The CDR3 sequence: CAWSVGANEKLFF. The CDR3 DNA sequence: TGTGCCTGGAGTGTGGGGGCTAATGAAAAACTGTTTTTT.

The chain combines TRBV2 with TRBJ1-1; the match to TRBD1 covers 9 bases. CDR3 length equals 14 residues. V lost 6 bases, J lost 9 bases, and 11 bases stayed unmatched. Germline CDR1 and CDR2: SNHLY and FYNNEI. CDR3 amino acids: CASSRDRVGKKAFF. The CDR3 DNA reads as TGTGCCAGCAGCCGGGACAGGGTGGGAAAGAAAGCTTTCTTT. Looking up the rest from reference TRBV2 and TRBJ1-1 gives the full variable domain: EPEVTQTPSHQVTQMGQEVILRCVPISNHLYFYWYRQILGQKVEFLVSFYNNEISEKSEIFDDQFSVERPDGSNFTLKIRSTKLEDSAMYFCASSRDRVGKKAFFGQGTRLTVV.

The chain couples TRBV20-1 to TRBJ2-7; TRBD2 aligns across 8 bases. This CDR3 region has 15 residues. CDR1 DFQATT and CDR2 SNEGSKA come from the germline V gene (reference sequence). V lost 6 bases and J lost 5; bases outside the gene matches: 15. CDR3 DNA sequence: TGCAGTGCCGGAGCGGGGGCCGGTCCTACCAACGAGCAGTACTTC. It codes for CSAGAGAGPTNEQYF.

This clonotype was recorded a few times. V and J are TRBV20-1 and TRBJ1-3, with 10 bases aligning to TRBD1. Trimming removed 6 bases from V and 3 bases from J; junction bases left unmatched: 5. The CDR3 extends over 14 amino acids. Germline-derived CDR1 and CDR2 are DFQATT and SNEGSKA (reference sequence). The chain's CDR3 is CSARQGAGGNTIYF. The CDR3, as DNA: TGCAGTGCAAGACAGGGGGCAGGTGGAAACACCATATATTTT.

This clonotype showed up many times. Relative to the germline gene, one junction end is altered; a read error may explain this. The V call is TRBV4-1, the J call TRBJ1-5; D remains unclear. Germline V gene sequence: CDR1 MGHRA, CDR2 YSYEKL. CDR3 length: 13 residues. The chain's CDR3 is CASSQSPNQPQHF. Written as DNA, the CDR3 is TGTGCCAGCAGTCAATCTCCAAATCAGCCCCAGCATTTT.

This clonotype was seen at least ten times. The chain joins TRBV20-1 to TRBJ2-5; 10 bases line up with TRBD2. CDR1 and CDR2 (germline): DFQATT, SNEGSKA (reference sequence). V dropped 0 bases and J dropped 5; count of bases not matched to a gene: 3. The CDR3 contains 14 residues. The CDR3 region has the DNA TGCAGTGCTAGAGATAGCGGGAGGTTGGAGACCCAGTACTTC. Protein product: CSARDSGRLETQYF.

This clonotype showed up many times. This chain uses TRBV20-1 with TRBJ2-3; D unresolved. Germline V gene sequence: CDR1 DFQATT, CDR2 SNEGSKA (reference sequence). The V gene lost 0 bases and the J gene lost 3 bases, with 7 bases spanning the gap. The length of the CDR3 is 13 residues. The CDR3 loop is CSARDSWTDTQYF. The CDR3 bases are TGCAGTGCTAGAGACTCATGGACAGATACGCAGTATTTT.

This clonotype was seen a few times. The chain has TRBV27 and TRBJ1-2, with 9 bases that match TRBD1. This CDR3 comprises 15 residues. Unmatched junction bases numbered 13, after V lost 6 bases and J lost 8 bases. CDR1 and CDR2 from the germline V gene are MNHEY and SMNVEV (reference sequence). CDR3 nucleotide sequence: TGTGCCAGCAGGGGGGGACAGGGAAGGTCACGGGGCTACACCTTC. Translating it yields CASRGGQGRSRGYTF.

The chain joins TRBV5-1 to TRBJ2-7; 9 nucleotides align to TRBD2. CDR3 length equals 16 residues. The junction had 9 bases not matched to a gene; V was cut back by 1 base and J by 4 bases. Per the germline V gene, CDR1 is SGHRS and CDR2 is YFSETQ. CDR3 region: CASSLSGGRAGYEQYF. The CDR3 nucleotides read TGCGCCAGCAGCTTGTCTGGCGGGAGGGCCGGGTACGAGCAGTACTTC.

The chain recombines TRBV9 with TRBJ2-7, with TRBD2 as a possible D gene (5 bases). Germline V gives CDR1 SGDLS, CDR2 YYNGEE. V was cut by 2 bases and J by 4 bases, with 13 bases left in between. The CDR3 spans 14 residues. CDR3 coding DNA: TGTGCCAGCAGCGTCTACAGCGAGGGATACGAGCAGTACTTC. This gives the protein CASSVYSEGYEQYF.

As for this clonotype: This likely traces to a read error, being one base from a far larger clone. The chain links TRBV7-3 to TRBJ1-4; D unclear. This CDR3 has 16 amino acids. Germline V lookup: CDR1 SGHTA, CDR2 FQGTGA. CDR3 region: CASSLRAPATNENLFF. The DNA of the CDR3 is TGTGCCAGCAGCTTAAGGGCACCTGCAACTAATGAAAACCTGTTTTTT.

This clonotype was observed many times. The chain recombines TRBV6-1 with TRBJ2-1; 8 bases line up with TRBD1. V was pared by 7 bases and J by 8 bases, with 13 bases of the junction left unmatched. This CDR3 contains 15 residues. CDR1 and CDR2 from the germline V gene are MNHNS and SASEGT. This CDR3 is CASTLDRELRDEQFF. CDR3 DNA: TGTGCCAGCACCTTGGACAGGGAATTACGAGATGAGCAGTTCTTC.

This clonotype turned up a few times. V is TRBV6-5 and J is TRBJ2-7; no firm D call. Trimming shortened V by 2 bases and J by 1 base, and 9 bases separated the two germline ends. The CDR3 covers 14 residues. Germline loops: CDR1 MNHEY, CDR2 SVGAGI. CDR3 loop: CASSYATTSYEQYF. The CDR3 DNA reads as TGTGCCAGCAGTTACGCCACGACGTCCTACGAGCAGTACTTC.

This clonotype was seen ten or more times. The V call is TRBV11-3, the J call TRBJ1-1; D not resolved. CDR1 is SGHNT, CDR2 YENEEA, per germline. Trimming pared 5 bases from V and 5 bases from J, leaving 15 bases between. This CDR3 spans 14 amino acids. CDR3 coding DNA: TGTGCCAGCAGCACCCAGGCGGTAGGGACTGAAGCTTTCTTT. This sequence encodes CASSTQAVGTEAFF. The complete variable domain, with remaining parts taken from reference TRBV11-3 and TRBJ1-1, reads EAGVVQSPRYKIIEKKQPVAFWCNPISGHNTLYWYLQNLGQGPELLIRYENEEAVDDSQLPKDRFSAERLKGVDSTLKIQPAELGDSAVYLCASSTQAVGTEAFFGQGTRLTVV.

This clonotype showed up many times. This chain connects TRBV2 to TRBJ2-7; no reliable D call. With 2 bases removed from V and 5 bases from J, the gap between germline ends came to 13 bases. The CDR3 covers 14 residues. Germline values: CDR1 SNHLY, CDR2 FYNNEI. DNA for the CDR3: TGTGCCAGCAGTGAAAGATCCGGTATTCACGAGCAGTACTTC. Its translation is CASSERSGIHEQYF. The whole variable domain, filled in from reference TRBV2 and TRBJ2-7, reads EPEVTQTPSHQVTQMGQEVILRCVPISNHLYFYWYRQILGQKVEFLVSFYNNEISEKSEIFDDQFSVERPDGSNFTLKIRSTKLEDSAMYFCASSERSGIHEQYFGPGTRLTVT.

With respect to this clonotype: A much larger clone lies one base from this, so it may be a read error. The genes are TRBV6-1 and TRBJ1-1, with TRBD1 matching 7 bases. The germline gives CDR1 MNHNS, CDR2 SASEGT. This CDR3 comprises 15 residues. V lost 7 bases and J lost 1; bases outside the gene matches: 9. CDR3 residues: CASNRQTGKNTEAFF. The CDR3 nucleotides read TGTGCCAGCAATCGTCAGACAGGGAAGAACACTGAAGCTTTCTTT.

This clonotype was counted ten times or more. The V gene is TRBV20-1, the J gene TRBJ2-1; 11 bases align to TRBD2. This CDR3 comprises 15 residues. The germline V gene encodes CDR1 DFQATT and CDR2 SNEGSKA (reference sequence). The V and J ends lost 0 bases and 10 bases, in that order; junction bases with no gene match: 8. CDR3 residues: CSARDPGLAEDEQFF. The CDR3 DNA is TGCAGTGCTAGAGATCCGGGACTAGCGGAAGACGAGCAGTTCTTC.

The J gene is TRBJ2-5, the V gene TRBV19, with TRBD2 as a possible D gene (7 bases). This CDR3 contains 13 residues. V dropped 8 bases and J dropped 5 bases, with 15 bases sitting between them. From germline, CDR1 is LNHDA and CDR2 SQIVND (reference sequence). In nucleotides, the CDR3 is TGTGCCAGTGATCGGGGGGCCGGGGAGACCCAGTACTTC. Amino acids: CASDRGAGETQYF.

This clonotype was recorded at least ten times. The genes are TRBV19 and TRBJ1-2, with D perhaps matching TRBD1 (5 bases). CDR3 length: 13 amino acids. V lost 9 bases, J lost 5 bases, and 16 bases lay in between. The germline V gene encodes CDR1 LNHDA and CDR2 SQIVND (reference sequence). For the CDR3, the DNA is TGTGCCAGCAGTGAAACAGGAGATTATGGCTACACCTTC. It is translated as CASSETGDYGYTF.

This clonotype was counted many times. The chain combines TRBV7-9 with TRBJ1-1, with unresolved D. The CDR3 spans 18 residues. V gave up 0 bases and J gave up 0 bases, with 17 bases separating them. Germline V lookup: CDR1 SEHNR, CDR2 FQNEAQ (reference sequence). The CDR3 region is CASSLAESRGRLNTEAFF. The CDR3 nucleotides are TGTGCCAGCAGCTTAGCGGAGTCTCGAGGAAGGCTGAACACTGAAGCTTTCTTT.

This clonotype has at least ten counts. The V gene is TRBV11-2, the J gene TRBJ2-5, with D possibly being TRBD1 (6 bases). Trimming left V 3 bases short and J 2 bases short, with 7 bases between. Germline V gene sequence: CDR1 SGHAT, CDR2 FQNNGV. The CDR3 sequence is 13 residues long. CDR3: CASSLGHQETQYF. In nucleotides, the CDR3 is TGTGCCAGCAGCTTGGGACATCAAGAGACCCAGTACTTC.

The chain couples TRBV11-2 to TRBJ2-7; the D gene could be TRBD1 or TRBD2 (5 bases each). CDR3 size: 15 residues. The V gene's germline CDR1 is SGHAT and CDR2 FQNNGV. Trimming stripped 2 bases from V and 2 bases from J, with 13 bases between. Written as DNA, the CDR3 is TGTGCCAGCAGCTTACCAGCTCGGGGACCCTACGAGCAGTACTTC. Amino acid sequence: CASSLPARGPYEQYF.

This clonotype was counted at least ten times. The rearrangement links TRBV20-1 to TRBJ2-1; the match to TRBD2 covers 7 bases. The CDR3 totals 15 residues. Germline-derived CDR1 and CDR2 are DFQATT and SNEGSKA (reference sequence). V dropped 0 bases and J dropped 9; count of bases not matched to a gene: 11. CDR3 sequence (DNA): TGCAGTGCTAGAGAGAATTCAGGGACTATGGGTGAGCAGTTCTTC. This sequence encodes CSARENSGTMGEQFF.

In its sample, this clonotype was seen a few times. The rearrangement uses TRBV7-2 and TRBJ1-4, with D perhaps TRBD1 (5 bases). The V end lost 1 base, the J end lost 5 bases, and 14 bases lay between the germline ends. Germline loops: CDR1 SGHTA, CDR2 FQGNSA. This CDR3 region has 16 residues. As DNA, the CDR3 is TGTGCCAGCAGCTTAGGAGGGGCTGGGTTGAATGAAAAACTGTTTTTT. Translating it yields CASSLGGAGLNEKLFF. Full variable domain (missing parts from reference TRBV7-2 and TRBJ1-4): GAGVSQSPSNKVTEKGKDVELRCDPISGHTALYWYRQSLGQGLEFLIYFQGNSAPDKSGLPSDRFSAERTGGSVSTLTIQRTQQEDSAVYLCASSLGGAGLNEKLFFGSGTQLSVL.

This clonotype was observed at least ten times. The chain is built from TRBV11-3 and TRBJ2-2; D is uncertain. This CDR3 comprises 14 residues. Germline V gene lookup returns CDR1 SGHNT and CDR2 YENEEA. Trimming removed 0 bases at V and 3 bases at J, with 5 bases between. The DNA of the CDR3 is TGTGCCAGCAGCTTAGACAGCTACACCGGGGAGCTGTTTTTT. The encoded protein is CASSLDSYTGELFF.

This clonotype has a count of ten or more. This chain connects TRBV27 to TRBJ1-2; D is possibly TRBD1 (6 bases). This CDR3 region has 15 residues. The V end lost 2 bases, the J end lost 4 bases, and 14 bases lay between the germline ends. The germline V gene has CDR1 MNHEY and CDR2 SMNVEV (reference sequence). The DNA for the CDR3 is TGTGCCAGCAGTTTAGAGGGGAAAGGGGGCTATGGCTACACCTTC. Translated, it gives CASSLEGKGGYGYTF.